The T cell receptor beta chain described here comes from a study of T-cell memory formation after mild COVID-19. Study-level background: Largely, TCR clusters stayed within a single donor.

Trimming pared 3 bases from V and 2 bases from J, leaving 14 bases between. CDR1 and CDR2 (germline): MNHEY, SMNVEV (reference sequence). CDR3 length: 16 amino acids. Amplification by 5'RACE using constant-segment primers produced TCR alpha and TCR beta cDNA libraries that carried sample barcodes and UMIs. In TCRdb, the 5' RACE reads were re-called with MiXCR into one record per CDR3 protein. The table shows approximately 65,000 distinct CDR3 sequences, with 16% occurring only once. The sample comprised PBMCs or a T cell subset sorted from them (not recorded which). The TCR comes from an adult woman who had mild COVID-19 (a few samples of this study predate the infection). Cell type and time point are not known. The chain carries TRBV27 and TRBJ2-1; tentatively, D is TRBD2 (6 bases). The CDR3 region has the DNA TGTGCCAGCAGTTTTTCGGGGGTTAGACCCTACAATGAGCAGTTCTTC. Its protein product is CASSFSGVRPYNEQFF.